A selection of T cell receptor beta chains follows, all from one sample in a study of T cell changes during pregnancy in multiple sclerosis. Generated by immunoSEQ multiplex PCR, the TCRdb table keeps only in-frame clones and is missing some. Of more than 85,000 clones listed, around nine tenths are singletons. Sequencing was performed on peripheral blood, taken in the second trimester of pregnancy. These TCRs come from a female donor with multiple sclerosis, enrolled in a pregnancy study. Each CDR3 is given with its conserved first and last residue. A D gene is named only where the DNA matches it firmly. Rows may omit the clone size; those that give it use once, few, many or a size class.

j_call: TRBJ2-3
clone_size: NA
d_call: TRBD1
v_call: TRBV29-1
cdr3_nt: TGCAGCGTCGGACAGGTGCTGGGAGATACGCAGTATTTT
cdr3_aa: CSVGQVLGDTQYF

j_call: TRBJ2-7
clone_size: NA
d_call: TRBD1
v_call: TRBV19
cdr3_nt: TGTGCCAGTACCGCGGGACAGGGGGTTTACGAGCAGTACTTC
cdr3_aa: CASTAGQGVYEQYF

j_call: TRBJ2-7
clone_size: NA
d_call: TRBD1
v_call: TRBV14
cdr3_nt: TGTGCCAGCAGCCAAGATAGGGGGCCCTACGAGCAGTACTTC
cdr3_aa: CASSQDRGPYEQYF

j_call: TRBJ1-1
clone_size: few
d_call: NA
v_call: TRBV30
cdr3_nt: TGTGCCTGGTCTACCACAGGGCTCCAAGCTTTCTTT
cdr3_aa: CAWSTTGLQAFF

j_call: TRBJ2-7
clone_size: NA
d_call: TRBD2
v_call: TRBV4-1
cdr3_nt: TGCGCCAGCAGCCAATTGGTAGGTGAGACTAGCGGGCGATACGAGCAGTACTTC
cdr3_aa: CASSQLVGETSGRYEQYF

j_call: TRBJ2-7
clone_size: NA
d_call: TRBD1
v_call: TRBV28
cdr3_nt: TGTGCCAGCATGAGACAGGGGAGCTCCTACGAGCAGTACTTC
cdr3_aa: CASMRQGSSYEQYF

j_call: TRBJ2-1
clone_size: NA
d_call: TRBD2
v_call: TRBV27
cdr3_nt: TGTGCCAGCAGCTCCTTGGGGGGGGGCTCCTACAATGAGCAGTTCTTC
cdr3_aa: CASSSLGGGSYNEQFF

j_call: TRBJ1-3
clone_size: NA
d_call: TRBD1
v_call: TRBV19
cdr3_nt: TGTGCCAGTAGTTGGAGGAAAGGGGGCAGGGGAAACACCATATATTTT
cdr3_aa: CASSWRKGGRGNTIYF

j_call: TRBJ2-2
clone_size: NA
d_call: TRBD2
v_call: TRBV11-2
cdr3_nt: TGTGCCAGCAGCTACCGAGGGACTAGCGGGGGAGTTCTAACCGGGGAGCTGTTTTTT
cdr3_aa: CASSYRGTSGGVLTGELFF

j_call: TRBJ1-6
clone_size: NA
d_call: NA
v_call: TRBV2
cdr3_nt: TGTGCCAGCACCCGACAGATTTATAATTCACCCCTCCACTTT
cdr3_aa: CASTRQIYNSPLHF

j_call: TRBJ2-1
clone_size: NA
d_call: TRBD1
v_call: TRBV5-1
cdr3_nt: TGCGCCAGCAGCTGGACAGGGAACTCCTACAATGAGCAGTTCTTC
cdr3_aa: CASSWTGNSYNEQFF

j_call: TRBJ2-1
clone_size: NA
d_call: TRBD2
v_call: TRBV6-5
cdr3_nt: TGTGCCAGCAGTTTTAAAGCGGGGAGCTCCTACAATGAGCAGTTCTTC
cdr3_aa: CASSFKAGSSYNEQFF

j_call: TRBJ2-1
clone_size: NA
d_call: TRBD1
v_call: TRBV10-3
cdr3_nt: TGTGCCATCAGTGAACAGGGGGAGCTGGATGAGCAGTTCTTC
cdr3_aa: CAISEQGELDEQFF

j_call: TRBJ2-2
clone_size: NA
d_call: NA
v_call: TRBV7-8
cdr3_nt: TGTGCCTGGGAGCGGCGTAGCACCGGGGAGCTGTTTTTT
cdr3_aa: CAWERRSTGELFF

j_call: TRBJ2-1
clone_size: NA
d_call: NA
v_call: TRBV2
cdr3_nt: TGTGCCAGCAGTACAAGGAGGGTCGATGAGCAGTTCTTC
cdr3_aa: CASSTRRVDEQFF

j_call: TRBJ1-3
clone_size: NA
d_call: NA
v_call: TRBV28
cdr3_nt: TGTGCCAGCTGGCAAAACTCTGGAAACACCATATATTTT
cdr3_aa: CASWQNSGNTIYF

j_call: TRBJ1-2
clone_size: NA
d_call: NA
v_call: TRBV28
cdr3_nt: TGTGCCAGCAGTTTAAAAGAAGGATGGAGGGGCAACTATGGCTACACCTTC
cdr3_aa: CASSLKEGWRGNYGYTF

j_call: TRBJ1-5
clone_size: NA
d_call: NA
v_call: TRBV28
cdr3_nt: TGTGCCAGCAGTTCCGACAGCCGCAATCAGCCCCAGCATTTT
cdr3_aa: CASSSDSRNQPQHF

j_call: TRBJ1-2
clone_size: NA
d_call: NA
v_call: TRBV15
cdr3_nt: TGTGCCACCAGCAGAGGCTCCGACAGTAACTATGGCTACACCTTC
cdr3_aa: CATSRGSDSNYGYTF

j_call: TRBJ2-3
clone_size: NA
d_call: NA
v_call: TRBV5-1
cdr3_nt: TGCGCCAGCAGCTCGTCGGTGGGAGGTGGGGCAGATACGCAGTATTTT
cdr3_aa: CASSSSVGGGADTQYF

j_call: TRBJ1-1
clone_size: NA
d_call: NA
v_call: TRBV11-2
cdr3_nt: TGTGCCAGCTCTGCCCCCGGACAGAGATGGACTGAAGCTTTCTTT
cdr3_aa: CASSAPGQRWTEAFF

j_call: TRBJ2-4
clone_size: NA
d_call: TRBD1
v_call: TRBV28
cdr3_nt: TGTGCCAGCAGTTTGCACCGGACAGGGGGCGCGGGGGACATTCAGTACTTC
cdr3_aa: CASSLHRTGGAGDIQYF

j_call: TRBJ2-3
clone_size: NA
d_call: NA
v_call: TRBV5-1
cdr3_nt: TGCGCCAGCAGCTCTGTCCCCACAGATACGCAGTATTTT
cdr3_aa: CASSSVPTDTQYF

j_call: TRBJ1-2
clone_size: NA
d_call: TRBD1
v_call: TRBV11-2
cdr3_nt: TGTGCCAGCAGCCCCCGGGACAGGGAACCAAAGGGCTACACCTTC
cdr3_aa: CASSPRDREPKGYTF

j_call: TRBJ1-5
clone_size: NA
d_call: NA
v_call: TRBV19
cdr3_nt: TGTGCCAGTAGCCCGGGGGGAGGCGGGAATCAGCCCCAGCATTTT
cdr3_aa: CASSPGGGGNQPQHF

j_call: TRBJ2-7
clone_size: NA
d_call: TRBD1
v_call: TRBV29-1
cdr3_nt: TGCAGCGTTGAAGGCGGCCCCGGACAGGGTAACGACGAGCAGTACTTC
cdr3_aa: CSVEGGPGQGNDEQYF

j_call: TRBJ2-1
clone_size: NA
d_call: NA
v_call: TRBV10-3
cdr3_nt: TGTGCCATCAGTGAGTCGGCTAGCGTGGGGGGTGAGCAGTTCTTC
cdr3_aa: CAISESASVGGEQFF

j_call: TRBJ1-2
clone_size: NA
d_call: NA
v_call: TRBV19
cdr3_nt: TGTGCCAGTAGTATAGAAACAGGGCGGAGCTGGGGCTACACCTTC
cdr3_aa: CASSIETGRSWGYTF

j_call: TRBJ1-3
clone_size: NA
d_call: TRBD1
v_call: TRBV12-5
cdr3_nt: TGTGCTAGTGGTTTGGGGACAGGTAGCTCTGGAAACACCATATATTTT
cdr3_aa: CASGLGTGSSGNTIYF

j_call: TRBJ2-7
clone_size: NA
d_call: NA
v_call: TRBV5-1
cdr3_nt: TGCGCCAGCAGCTTGGGAACGGGGGAGCAGTACTTC
cdr3_aa: CASSLGTGEQYF

j_call: TRBJ2-7
clone_size: NA
d_call: TRBD1
v_call: TRBV2
cdr3_nt: TGTGCCAGCAAGTACGACAGGGTAGGTCACGAGCAGTACTTC
cdr3_aa: CASKYDRVGHEQYF

j_call: TRBJ2-3
clone_size: NA
d_call: NA
v_call: TRBV29-1
cdr3_nt: TGCAGCGCCCCCCCCGCGGGCACAGATACGCAGTATTTT
cdr3_aa: CSAPPAGTDTQYF

j_call: TRBJ1-5
clone_size: few
d_call: NA
v_call: TRBV28
cdr3_nt: TGTGCCAGCAGTCCTCCCCGACAGCGCCGCAATCAGCCCCAGCATTTT
cdr3_aa: CASSPPRQRRNQPQHF

j_call: TRBJ1-5
clone_size: NA
d_call: NA
v_call: TRBV15
cdr3_nt: TGTGCCACCAGCATAGGACAGCCTAGCAATCAGCCCCAGCATTTT
cdr3_aa: CATSIGQPSNQPQHF

j_call: TRBJ1-3
clone_size: few
d_call: NA
v_call: TRBV6-1
cdr3_nt: TGTGCCAGCAGTGAAGTAGTATTAGGAGGGACCGGAAACACCATATATTTT
cdr3_aa: CASSEVVLGGTGNTIYF

j_call: TRBJ2-7
clone_size: NA
d_call: NA
v_call: TRBV20-1
cdr3_nt: TGCAGTGCCCCTGGGGCTAACGAGCAGTACTTC
cdr3_aa: CSAPGANEQYF

j_call: TRBJ2-2
clone_size: NA
d_call: TRBD2
v_call: TRBV27
cdr3_nt: TGTGCCAGCAGTTCCTCCCCTAGCGGGAGGGCCATAATAACCGGGGAGCTGTTTTTT
cdr3_aa: CASSSSPSGRAIITGELFF

j_call: TRBJ2-5
clone_size: NA
d_call: TRBD2
v_call: TRBV7-7
cdr3_nt: TGTGCCAGCAGCTTGTTAGCGGGGCGCCAAGAGACCCAGTACTTC
cdr3_aa: CASSLLAGRQETQYF

j_call: TRBJ1-2
clone_size: once
d_call: NA
v_call: TRBV10-3
cdr3_nt: TGTGCCATTTCGGACATCGAGGGCTACACCTTC
cdr3_aa: CAISDIEGYTF

j_call: TRBJ2-5
clone_size: NA
d_call: NA
v_call: TRBV18
cdr3_nt: TGTGCCAGCTCACCACCGCGAGGGCTTGGGAAAGAGACCCAGTACTTC
cdr3_aa: CASSPPRGLGKETQYF

j_call: TRBJ1-2
clone_size: NA
d_call: TRBD1
v_call: TRBV30
cdr3_nt: TGTGCCTACCACAGGGGAACTAACTATGGCTACACCTTC
cdr3_aa: CAYHRGTNYGYTF

j_call: TRBJ2-1
clone_size: NA
d_call: NA
v_call: TRBV9
cdr3_nt: TGTGCCAGCAGCATTATACAGGGCAATGAGCAGTTCTTC
cdr3_aa: CASSIIQGNEQFF

j_call: TRBJ1-5
clone_size: NA
d_call: NA
v_call: TRBV2
cdr3_nt: TGTGCCAGCAGTGAAAGGGGTTATCGTAGCAATCAGCCCCAGCATTTT
cdr3_aa: CASSERGYRSNQPQHF

j_call: TRBJ1-1
clone_size: NA
d_call: NA
v_call: TRBV4-1
cdr3_nt: TGCGCCAGCAGCCAAGGGGGCGCTGCCTTTGAAGCTTTCTTT
cdr3_aa: CASSQGGAAFEAFF

j_call: TRBJ2-7
clone_size: NA
d_call: TRBD2
v_call: TRBV6-5
cdr3_nt: TGTGCCAGCAGTTCACCGGGAGGCGACGGGCAGTACTTC
cdr3_aa: CASSSPGGDGQYF

j_call: TRBJ2-6
clone_size: NA
d_call: TRBD2
v_call: TRBV28
cdr3_nt: TGTGCCAGCAAGTCCCGGGGGGAAACCGGGGCCAACGTCCTGACTTTC
cdr3_aa: CASKSRGETGANVLTF

j_call: TRBJ1-1
clone_size: NA
d_call: TRBD1
v_call: TRBV5-1
cdr3_nt: TGCGCCAGCAGCTTGGTAGGGCAGGGGGACACTGAAGCTTTCTTT
cdr3_aa: CASSLVGQGDTEAFF

j_call: TRBJ1-1
clone_size: NA
d_call: NA
v_call: TRBV5-6
cdr3_nt: TGTGCCAGCAGCCCGGGACACCTGAACACTGAAGCTTTCTTT
cdr3_aa: CASSPGHLNTEAFF

j_call: TRBJ1-1
clone_size: NA
d_call: TRBD1
v_call: TRBV28
cdr3_nt: TGTGCCAGCAGTTTAGTCCGGACAGGGGGCACTGAAGCTTTCTTT
cdr3_aa: CASSLVRTGGTEAFF

j_call: TRBJ2-1
clone_size: NA
d_call: TRBD1
v_call: TRBV5-1
cdr3_nt: TGCGCCAGCAGCTTGGAGAACAGGGGCAATGAGCAGTTCTTC
cdr3_aa: CASSLENRGNEQFF

j_call: TRBJ2-2
clone_size: once
d_call: NA
v_call: TRBV9
cdr3_nt: TGTGCCAGTACTATCTCGGGGACTTCAAACACCGGGGAGCTGTTTTTT
cdr3_aa: CASTISGTSNTGELFF

j_call: TRBJ1-1
clone_size: NA
d_call: NA
v_call: TRBV20-1
cdr3_nt: TGCAGTGAGGGGGTGAACACTGAAGCTTTCTTT
cdr3_aa: CSEGVNTEAFF